One sample yielded the 2 T cell receptor beta chains listed below, sequenced in a study of blood T cell repertoires in COVID-19. Generated by immunoSEQ multiplex PCR, the TCRdb table keeps only in-frame clones and is missing some. The sample lists 10,000 to 15,000 clones, around 78% occurring once. The specimen sequenced was peripheral blood. These receptor sequences come from a human donor in a cohort sampled during active COVID-19.

The chain carries TRBV4-2 and TRBJ2-3, with 12 bases identical to TRBD2. With 1 base clipped from V and 2 bases from J, the junction kept 4 bases outside the gene matches. The germline V gene encodes CDR1 LGHNA and CDR2 YNFKEQ. CDR3 size: 17 residues. CDR3 in amino acids: CASSQAGTSGSTDTQYF. For the CDR3, the DNA is TGTGCCAGCAGCCAAGCCGGGACTAGCGGGTCCACAGATACGCAGTATTTT.

The V call is TRBV3-1 (or the pseudogene TRBV3-2), the J call TRBJ2-7; D might be TRBD1 (6 bases). Trimming shortened V by 3 bases and J by 2 bases, and 11 bases separated the two germline ends. Looked up from germline, CDR1 is LGHDT and CDR2 is YNNKEL (reference sequence). The CDR3 sequence is 14 residues long. CDR3 amino acids: CASSQSGTPYEQYF. CDR3 bases: TGTGCCAGCAGCCAGTCCGGGACACCCTACGAGCAGTACTTC.